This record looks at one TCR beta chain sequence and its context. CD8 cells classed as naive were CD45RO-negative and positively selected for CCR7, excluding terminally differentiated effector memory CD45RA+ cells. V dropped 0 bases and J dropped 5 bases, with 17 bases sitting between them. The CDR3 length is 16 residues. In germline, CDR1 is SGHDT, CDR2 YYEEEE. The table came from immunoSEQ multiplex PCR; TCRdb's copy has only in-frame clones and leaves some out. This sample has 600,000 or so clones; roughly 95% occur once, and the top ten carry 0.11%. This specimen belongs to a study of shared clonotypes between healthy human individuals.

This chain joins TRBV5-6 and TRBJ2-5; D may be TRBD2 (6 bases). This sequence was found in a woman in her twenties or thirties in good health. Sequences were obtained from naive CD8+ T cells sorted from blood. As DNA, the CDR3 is TGTGCCAGCAGCTTGGGGCGGGACCTTACCCCCGAGACCCAGTACTTC. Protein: CASSLGRDLTPETQYF.